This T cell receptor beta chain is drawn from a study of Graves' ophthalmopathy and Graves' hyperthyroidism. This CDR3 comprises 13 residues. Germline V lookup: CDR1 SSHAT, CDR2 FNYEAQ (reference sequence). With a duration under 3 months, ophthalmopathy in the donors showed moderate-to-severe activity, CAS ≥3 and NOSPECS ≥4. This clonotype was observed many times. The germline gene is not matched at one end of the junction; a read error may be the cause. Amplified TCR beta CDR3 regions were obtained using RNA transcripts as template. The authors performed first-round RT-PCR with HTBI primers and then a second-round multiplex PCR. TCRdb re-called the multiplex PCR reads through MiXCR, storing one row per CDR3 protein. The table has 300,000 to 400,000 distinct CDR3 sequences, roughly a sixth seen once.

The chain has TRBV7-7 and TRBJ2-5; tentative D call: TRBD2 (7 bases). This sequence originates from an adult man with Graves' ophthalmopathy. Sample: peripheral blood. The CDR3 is CASRGGKEETQYF. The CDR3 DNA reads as TGTGCTAGCAGGGGAGGGAAAGAAGAGACCCAGTACTTC.